This section outlines one TCR beta chain sequence together with its context. The entry originates in a study of blood T cell repertoires in COVID-19. Overall study context: Some COVID-19 samples were acute and others convalescent; all came from the United States, Italy and Spain. T cells, B-cell-depleted T cells, or PBMCs provided the cDNA or gDNA that served as material.

The ends lost 6 bases at V and 0 bases at J; junction bases unmatched: 3. CDR1 is SGHRS and CDR2 is YFSETQ in the germline V gene. The CDR3 is 16 amino acids. Original processing notes: Amplification of reference gene primers was used by the study to estimate nucleated cell counts. Here immunoSEQ multiplex PCR was the method, and the copy in TCRdb shows in-frame clones only, minus some. The V and J calls and clone size come from that table; D and trimming were worked out from the DNA. This sample has about 160,000 clones, with roughly 90% found just once. Sequencing input: peripheral blood. The chain couples TRBV5-1 to TRBJ2-1, with 13 bases lining up with TRBD2. The sequence came from a man aged 55 to 70 with active or convalescent COVID-19. CDR3 in DNA: TGCGCCAGCAAACTAGCGGGGGGGAGCTCCTACAATGAGCAGTTCTTC. The encoded protein is CASKLAGGSSYNEQFF.